These T cell receptor beta chains were read from a single sample in a study of CD8 T cells in Susac syndrome. TCRdb itself ran the immunoSEQ multiplex PCR reads through MiXCR, one entry per CDR3 protein. The sample records about 110,000 distinct CDR3 sequences, less than 97% being singletons. The sample comprised CD4+ T cells from PBMCs. These receptors came from a human donor in good health. CDR3s include the opening cysteine and the closing phenylalanine or tryptophan.

j_gene | v_gene | CDR3aa
TRBJ1-1 | TRBV19 | CASVGRLNTEAFF
TRBJ2-1 | TRBV28 | CASSLKTSGRYNEQFF
TRBJ1-1 | TRBV7-8 | CASSSGLGGNEAFF
TRBJ2-7 | TRBV7-3 | CASSPLSGTSGVYEQYF
TRBJ1-1 | TRBV7-2 | CASSLTGTAEAFF
TRBJ2-2 | TRBV6-4 | CASSDRDRATGELFF
TRBJ1-1 | TRBV6-2/TRBV6-3 | CASSAFGTGGNTEAFF
TRBJ2-3 | TRBV29-1 | CSVVRTDTQYF
TRBJ1-1 | TRBV29-1 | CSVAGERAFF
TRBJ2-7 | TRBV28 | CASGSGTGSSYEQYF
TRBJ2-7 | TRBV24-1 | CATSDPNRGQQYF
TRBJ2-3 | TRBV2 | CASSPQGGGSTDTQYF
TRBJ2-7 | TRBV4-1 | CASSQEVSGGAYEQYF
TRBJ1-2 | TRBV5-6 | CASSLGSANYGYTF
TRBJ1-6 | TRBV20-1 | CSARGQGGSYNSPLHF
TRBJ1-1 | TRBV27 | CATLGGDLNTEAFF
TRBJ2-3 | TRBV12-3/TRBV12-4 | CASSADRGPADTQYF
TRBJ2-7 | TRBV28 | CSSSWVGYEQYF
TRBJ2-1 | TRBV12-3/TRBV12-4 | CASSLGQGASGEQFF
TRBJ1-1 | TRBV30 | CAWSSGGRGTEAFF
TRBJ2-1 | TRBV6-5 | CASSYSVSTSGYNEQFF
TRBJ2-1 | TRBV5-1 | CASSFPAGGQGVNEQFF
TRBJ2-1 | TRBV30 | CAWSRLYNEQFF
TRBJ2-3 | TRBV6-5 | CAISRRGPKVDTQYF
TRBJ1-1 | TRBV9 | CASSVAGETEAFF
TRBJ2-5 | TRBV5-1 | CASSPAYRLEETQYF
TRBJ1-1 | TRBV29-1 | CSVRTGRMNTEAFF
TRBJ2-1 | TRBV28 | CASREFNEQFF
TRBJ2-2 | TRBV2 | CASIRDSTGELFF
TRBJ2-3 | TRBV29-1 | CSGRQGTDTQYF
TRBJ1-6 | TRBV3-1 | CASSQDSGGASPLHF
TRBJ1-1 | TRBV13 | CASSALPGQGARTEAFF
TRBJ2-7 | TRBV2 | CASSEGVLGSYEQYF
TRBJ1-2 | TRBV9 | CASSVEDRGRYGYTF
TRBJ2-3 | TRBV11-2 | CASSLRGPITDTQYF
TRBJ2-7 | TRBV29-1 | CSARQGGAYEQYF
TRBJ1-5 | TRBV2 | CASREPLTGDQPQHF
TRBJ1-3 | TRBV5-6 | CASSSTGVGNTIYF
TRBJ2-1 | TRBV7-9 | CASSLRQQNNEQFF
TRBJ2-4 | TRBV4-2 | CASSQVEGLGNIQYF
TRBJ2-7 | TRBV7-9 | CASSLANARYEQYF
TRBJ2-3 | TRBV9 | CASSVGARTQYF
TRBJ1-2 | TRBV2 | CASKRPRDGYTF
TRBJ2-3 | TRBV7-3 | CASSRLAEITDTQYF
TRBJ2-6 | TRBV28 | CASSSPDGSSGANVLTF
TRBJ2-7 | TRBV7-2 | CASNRGSRLSMSYEQYF
TRBJ1-1 | TRBV7-2 | CASSVRGGNTEAFF
TRBJ2-7 | TRBV4-2 | CASSQADRGYEQYF
TRBJ1-5 | TRBV7-9 | CASSLTGKGQPQHF